The rows below give T cell receptor beta chains drawn from one sample of a study of shared clonotypes between healthy human individuals. Data came from immunoSEQ multiplex PCR; TCRdb stores just in-frame clones and leaves some out. Among over 800,000 clones listed, almost 95% were seen once. The source material was naive CD8+ T cells sorted from blood. These receptors were obtained from a man aged 30 to 45 in good health. Both conserved end residues are part of each CDR3. D genes are given only for firm matches.

CDR3: CASSDQLGQGLGEQYF
DNA: TGTGCCAGCAGCGATCAGTTGGGACAGGGCTTAGGCGAGCAGTACTTC
J: TRBJ2-7
V: TRBV7-9
D: TRBD1

CDR3: CASHYEQYF
DNA: TGCGCCAGCCACTACGAGCAGTACTTC
J: TRBJ2-7
V: TRBV23-1
D: NA

CDR3: CASSPGDRNYEQYF
DNA: TGTGCCAGCTCACCAGGGGACAGGAACTACGAGCAGTACTTC
J: TRBJ2-7
V: TRBV18
D: TRBD1

CDR3: CASSIGQGGNYGYTF
DNA: TGCGCCAGCAGCATTGGACAGGGCGGGAACTATGGCTACACCTTC
J: TRBJ1-2
V: TRBV5-1
D: TRBD1

CDR3: CASRPRAAYNEQFF
DNA: TGCGCCAGCAGACCAAGGGCAGCCTACAATGAGCAGTTCTTC
J: TRBJ2-1
V: TRBV23-1
D: NA

CDR3: CASNAADATDTQYF
DNA: TGTGCCAGCAATGCGGCGGACGCCACAGATACGCAGTATTTT
J: TRBJ2-3
V: TRBV28
D: NA

CDR3: CASSVVSEAFF
DNA: TGTGCCAGCAGCGTAGTCTCTGAAGCTTTCTTT
J: TRBJ1-1
V: TRBV9
D: NA

CDR3: CASSSTSGRFEQYF
DNA: TGTGCCAGCAGCTCGACTAGCGGGAGGTTCGAGCAGTACTTC
J: TRBJ2-7
V: TRBV7-2
D: TRBD2

CDR3: CASSLGLGPYEQYF
DNA: TGCGCCAGCAGCTTGGGATTGGGGCCCTACGAGCAGTACTTC
J: TRBJ2-7
V: TRBV5-1
D: NA

CDR3: CASSQERATSRDTQYF
DNA: TGCGCCAGCAGCCAAGAAAGGGCCACCTCGCGGGATACGCAGTATTTT
J: TRBJ2-3
V: TRBV4-3
D: NA